This TCR beta chain was recovered during a study of cytomegalovirus exposure and HLA in healthy donors. With V trimmed by 10 bases and J by 0 bases, 11 bases remained unmatched. This CDR3 is 15 amino acids long. Germline V gives CDR1 MNHNS, CDR2 SASEGT. Use of 60 Vbeta and 13 Jbeta primers characterized the PCR. Here immunoSEQ multiplex PCR was the method, and the copy in TCRdb shows in-frame clones only, minus some. The sample has 150,000 to 200,000 clones, about 59% seen once. The sequence was obtained from a man aged 35 to 55 in good health and CMV-seronegative. The V and J genes are TRBV6-1 and TRBJ1-2; 7 nucleotides agree with TRBD1. Sequencing was performed on PBMCs. The CDR3 protein is CATRGTAYTNYGYTF. CDR3 DNA sequence: TGTGCCACCCGTGGGACAGCTTATACTAACTATGGCTACACCTTC.